This T cell receptor beta chain was profiled in a study of blood T cell repertoires in COVID-19. About the research overall: Spain, Italy and the United States supplied samples that represented acute and convalescent COVID-19. T cells, B-cell-depleted T cells, or PBMCs supplied cDNA or gDNA.

Repertoires were generated with immunoSEQ multiplex PCR, while TCRdb's copy carries only in-frame clones and drops some. The table lists about 280,000 clones, around 85% of them singletons. Germline V CDR1 and CDR2: SQVTM, ANQGSEA. The V and J ends lost 5 bases and 0 bases respectively, with 13 bases between them. This CDR3 region has 14 residues. Everyone who took part was roughly 18 to 95 years old, and they came from about 25 US areas. Allocation to cohorts depended on clinical history reported by the participants. Specimen: PBMCs or T cells enriched from blood (not recorded which). This receptor was obtained from a woman between 45 and 60 years old who had recovered from COVID-19. The chain has TRBV29-1 and TRBJ1-2, with D perhaps TRBD1 (5 bases). The CDR3 loop reads CSVRGLLTNYGYTF. DNA for the CDR3: TGCAGCGTTAGGGGACTCCTCACTAACTATGGCTACACCTTC.